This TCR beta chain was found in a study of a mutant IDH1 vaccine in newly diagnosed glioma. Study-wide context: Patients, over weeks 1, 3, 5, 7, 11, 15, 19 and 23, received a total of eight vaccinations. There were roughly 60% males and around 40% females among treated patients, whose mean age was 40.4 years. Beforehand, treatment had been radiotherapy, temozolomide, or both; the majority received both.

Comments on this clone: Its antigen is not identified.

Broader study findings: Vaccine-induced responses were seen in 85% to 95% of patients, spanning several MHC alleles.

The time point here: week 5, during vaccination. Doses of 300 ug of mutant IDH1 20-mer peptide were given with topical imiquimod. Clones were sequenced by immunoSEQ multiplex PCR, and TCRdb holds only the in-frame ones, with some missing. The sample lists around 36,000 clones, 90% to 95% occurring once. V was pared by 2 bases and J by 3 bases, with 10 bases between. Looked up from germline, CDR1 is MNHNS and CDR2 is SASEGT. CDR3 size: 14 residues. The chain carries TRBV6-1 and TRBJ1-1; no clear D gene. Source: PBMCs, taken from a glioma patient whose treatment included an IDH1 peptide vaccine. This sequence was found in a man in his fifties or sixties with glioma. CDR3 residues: CASSEKDQYTEAFF. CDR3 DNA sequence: TGTGCCAGCAGTGAAAAGGACCAATACACTGAAGCTTTCTTT.